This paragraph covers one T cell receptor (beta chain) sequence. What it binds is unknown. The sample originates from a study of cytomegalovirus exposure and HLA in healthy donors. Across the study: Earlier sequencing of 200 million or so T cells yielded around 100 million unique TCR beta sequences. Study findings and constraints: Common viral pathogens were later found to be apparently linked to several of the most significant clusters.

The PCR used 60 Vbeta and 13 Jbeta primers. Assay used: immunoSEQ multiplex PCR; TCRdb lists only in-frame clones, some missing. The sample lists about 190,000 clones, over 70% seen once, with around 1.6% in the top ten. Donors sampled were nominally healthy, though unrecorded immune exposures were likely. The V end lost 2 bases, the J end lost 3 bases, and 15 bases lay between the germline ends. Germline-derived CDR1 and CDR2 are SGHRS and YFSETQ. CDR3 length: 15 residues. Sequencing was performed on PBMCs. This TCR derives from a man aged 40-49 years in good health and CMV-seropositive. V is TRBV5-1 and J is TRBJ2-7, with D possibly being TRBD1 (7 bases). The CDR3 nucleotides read TGCGCCAGCAGCTTAAATGCGGGACAGAACTACGAGCAGTACTTC. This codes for CASSLNAGQNYEQYF.